This T cell receptor beta chain appears in the sequencing data of a study of T cell repertoires in cytomegalovirus infection. Study overall: Use of recently identified HLA-C-restricted and well-studied HLA-B-restricted CMV epitopes was part of the study. The public TCR beta signatures pointed to both CMV infection and matching HLA type.

This CDR3 region has 14 residues. CDR1 is SGHTA and CDR2 is FQGNSA in the germline V gene. J was trimmed by 4 bases and V by 6 bases; bases with no gene match: 8. About this clonotype: No antigen is known for it.

TCRdb reprocessed the reads with MiXCR, giving one entry per CDR3 protein. This sample yields 550,000 to 850,000 distinct CDR3 sequences, of which roughly a third are seen a single time; 15% to 20% belongs to the top ten. Here the sequenced sample was cultured PBMCs, taken from culture after CMV antigen stimulation. The sequence came from a human donor in good health (CMV status not recorded). Some clones in this sample may be carry-over from other donors' samples. This chain uses TRBV7-2 with TRBJ2-5; 7 bases line up with TRBD1. The CDR3: CASRTGRGSETQYF. For the CDR3, the DNA is TGTGCCAGCAGGACGGGCAGGGGGTCAGAGACCCAGTACTTC.